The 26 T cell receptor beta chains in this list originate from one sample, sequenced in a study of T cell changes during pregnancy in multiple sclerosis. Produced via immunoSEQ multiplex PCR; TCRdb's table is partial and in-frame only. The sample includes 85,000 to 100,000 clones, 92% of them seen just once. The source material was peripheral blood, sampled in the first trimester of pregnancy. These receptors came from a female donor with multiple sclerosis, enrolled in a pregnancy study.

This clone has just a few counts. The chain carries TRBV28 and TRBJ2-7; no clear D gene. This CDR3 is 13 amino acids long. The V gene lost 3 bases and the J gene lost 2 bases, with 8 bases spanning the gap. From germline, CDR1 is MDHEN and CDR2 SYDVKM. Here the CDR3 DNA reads TGTGCCAGCAGTTTTGTTCAGGCCTACGAGCAGTACTTC. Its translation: CASSFVQAYEQYF.

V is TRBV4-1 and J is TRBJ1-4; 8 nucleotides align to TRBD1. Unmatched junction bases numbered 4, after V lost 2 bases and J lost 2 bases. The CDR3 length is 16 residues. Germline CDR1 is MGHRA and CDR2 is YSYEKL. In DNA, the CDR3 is TGCGCCAGCAGCCAACTAGACAGGGGCACTAATGAAAAACTGTTTTTT. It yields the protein CASSQLDRGTNEKLFF.

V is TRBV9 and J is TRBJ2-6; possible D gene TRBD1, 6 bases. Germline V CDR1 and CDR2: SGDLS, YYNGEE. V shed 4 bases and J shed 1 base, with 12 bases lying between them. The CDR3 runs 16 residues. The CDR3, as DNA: TGTGCCAGCAGCCCAGCCAGGGGTTCTGGGGCCAACGTCCTGACTTTC. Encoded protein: CASSPARGSGANVLTF.

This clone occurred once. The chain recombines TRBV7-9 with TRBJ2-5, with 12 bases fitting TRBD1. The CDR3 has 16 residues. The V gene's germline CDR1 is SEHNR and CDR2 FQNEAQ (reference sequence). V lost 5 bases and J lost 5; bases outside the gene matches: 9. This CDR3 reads CASSARDRGRSETQYF. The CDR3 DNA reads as TGTGCCAGCAGCGCCCGGGACAGGGGGCGCTCTGAGACCCAGTACTTC.

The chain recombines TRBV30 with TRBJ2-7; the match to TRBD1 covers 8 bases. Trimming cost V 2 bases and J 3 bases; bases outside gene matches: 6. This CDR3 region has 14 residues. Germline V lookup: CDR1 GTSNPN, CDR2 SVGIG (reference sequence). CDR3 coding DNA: TGTGCCTGGAGTACCGGGACAGGTGACTACGAGCAGTACTTC. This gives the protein CAWSTGTGDYEQYF.

The CDR3 nucleotides are TGTGCCAGCAGTGAGGACAGGTCCTCCTACAATGAGCAGTTCTTC. Translated, it gives CASSEDRSSYNEQFF. The genes are TRBV2 and TRBJ2-1; TRBD1 aligns across 7 bases. V lost 3 bases, J lost 0 bases, and 2 bases stayed unmatched. The CDR3 totals 15 residues. Germline CDR1 is SNHLY and CDR2 is FYNNEI. The variable domain in full, completed from reference TRBV2 and TRBJ2-1, reads EPEVTQTPSHQVTQMGQEVILRCVPISNHLYFYWYRQILGQKVEFLVSFYNNEISEKSEIFDDQFSVERPDGSNFTLKIRSTKLEDSAMYFCASSEDRSSYNEQFFGPGTRLTVL.

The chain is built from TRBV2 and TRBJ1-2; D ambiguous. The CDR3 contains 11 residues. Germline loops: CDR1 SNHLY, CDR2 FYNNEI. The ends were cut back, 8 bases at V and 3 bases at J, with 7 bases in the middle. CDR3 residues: CASDTDYGYTF. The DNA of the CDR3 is TGTGCCAGCGACACCGACTATGGCTACACCTTC.

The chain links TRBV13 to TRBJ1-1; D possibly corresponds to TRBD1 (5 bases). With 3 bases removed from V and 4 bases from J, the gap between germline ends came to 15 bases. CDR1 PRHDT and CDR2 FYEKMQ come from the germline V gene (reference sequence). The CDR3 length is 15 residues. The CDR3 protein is CASSLYFGRGTEAFF. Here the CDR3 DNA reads TGTGCCAGCAGCTTGTACTTTGGAAGGGGCACTGAAGCTTTCTTT.

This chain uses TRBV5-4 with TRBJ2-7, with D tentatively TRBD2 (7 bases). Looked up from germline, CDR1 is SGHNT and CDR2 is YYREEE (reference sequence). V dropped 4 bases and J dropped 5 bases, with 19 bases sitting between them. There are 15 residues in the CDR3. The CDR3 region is CASSGARGPGNEQYF. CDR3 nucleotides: TGTGCCAGCAGCGGGGCGCGGGGGCCGGGAAACGAGCAGTACTTC.

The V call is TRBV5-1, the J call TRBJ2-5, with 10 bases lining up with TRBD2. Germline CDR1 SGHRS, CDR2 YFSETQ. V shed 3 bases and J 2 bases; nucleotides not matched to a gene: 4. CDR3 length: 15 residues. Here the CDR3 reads CASSSGLARQETQYF. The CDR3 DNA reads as TGCGCCAGCAGCTCGGGACTAGCGCGACAAGAGACCCAGTACTTC.

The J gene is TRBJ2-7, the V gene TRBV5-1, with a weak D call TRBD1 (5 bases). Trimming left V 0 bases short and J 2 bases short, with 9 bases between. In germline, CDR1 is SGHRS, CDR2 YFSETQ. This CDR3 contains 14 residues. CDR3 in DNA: TGCGCCAGCAGCTTGGTCGCAGGGACCTACGAGCAGTACTTC. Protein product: CASSLVAGTYEQYF. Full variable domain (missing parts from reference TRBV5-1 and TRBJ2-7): KAGVTQTPRYLIKTRGQQVTLSCSPISGHRSVSWYQQTPGQGLQFLFEYFSETQRNKGNFPGRFSGRQFSNSRSEMNVSTLELGDSALYLCASSLVAGTYEQYFGPGTRLTVT.

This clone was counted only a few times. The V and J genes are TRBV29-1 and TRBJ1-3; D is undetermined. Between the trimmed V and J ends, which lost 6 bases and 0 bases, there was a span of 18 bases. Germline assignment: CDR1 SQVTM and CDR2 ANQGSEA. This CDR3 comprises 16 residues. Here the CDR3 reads CSVESGSPNSGNTIYF. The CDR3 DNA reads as TGCAGCGTCGAGTCGGGAAGTCCCAACTCTGGAAACACCATATATTTT.

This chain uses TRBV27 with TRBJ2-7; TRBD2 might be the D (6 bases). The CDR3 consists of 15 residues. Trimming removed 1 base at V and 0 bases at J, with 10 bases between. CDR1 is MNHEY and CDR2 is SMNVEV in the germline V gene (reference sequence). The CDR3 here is CASSLYPGVSYEQYF. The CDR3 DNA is TGTGCCAGCAGTTTATATCCGGGGGTCTCCTACGAGCAGTACTTC.

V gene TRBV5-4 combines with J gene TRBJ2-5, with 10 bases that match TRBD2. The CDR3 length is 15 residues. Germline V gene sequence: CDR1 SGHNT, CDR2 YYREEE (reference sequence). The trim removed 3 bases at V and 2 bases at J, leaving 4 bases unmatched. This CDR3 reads CASSSRTSGQETQYF. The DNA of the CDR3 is TGTGCCAGCAGCTCCCGGACTAGCGGACAAGAGACCCAGTACTTC.

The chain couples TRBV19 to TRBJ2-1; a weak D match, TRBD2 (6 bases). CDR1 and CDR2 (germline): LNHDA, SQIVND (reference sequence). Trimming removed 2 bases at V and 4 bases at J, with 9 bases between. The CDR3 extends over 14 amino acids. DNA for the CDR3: TGTGCCAGTAGTATAATCGCGGGATACAATGAGCAGTTCTTC. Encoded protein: CASSIIAGYNEQFF.

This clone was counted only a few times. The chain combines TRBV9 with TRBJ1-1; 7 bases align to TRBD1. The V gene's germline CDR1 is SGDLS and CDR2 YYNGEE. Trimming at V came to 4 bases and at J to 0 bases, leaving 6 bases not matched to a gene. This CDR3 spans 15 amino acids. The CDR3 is CASSRKGQMNTEAFF. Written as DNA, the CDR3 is TGTGCCAGCAGCCGCAAGGGACAGATGAACACTGAAGCTTTCTTT. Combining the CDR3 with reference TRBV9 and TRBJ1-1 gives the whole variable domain DSGVTQTPKHLITATGQRVTLRCSPRSGDLSVYWYQQSLDQGLQFLIQYYNGEERAKGNILERFSAQQFPDLHSELNLSSLELGDSALYFCASSRKGQMNTEAFFGQGTRLTVV.

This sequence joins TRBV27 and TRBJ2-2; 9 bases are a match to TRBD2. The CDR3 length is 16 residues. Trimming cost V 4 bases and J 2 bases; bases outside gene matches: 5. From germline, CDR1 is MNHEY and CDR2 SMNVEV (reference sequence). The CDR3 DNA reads TGTGCCAGCAGTTCCCTAGCGGGGCTAAACACCGGGGAGCTGTTTTTT. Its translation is CASSSLAGLNTGELFF.

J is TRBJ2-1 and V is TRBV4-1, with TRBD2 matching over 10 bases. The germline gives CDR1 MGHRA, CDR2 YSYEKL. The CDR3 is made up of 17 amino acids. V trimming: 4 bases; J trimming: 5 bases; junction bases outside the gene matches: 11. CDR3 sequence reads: CASSLRASGRPHNEQFF. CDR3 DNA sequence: TGCGCCAGCAGCCTACGTGCTAGCGGGAGACCTCACAATGAGCAGTTCTTC.

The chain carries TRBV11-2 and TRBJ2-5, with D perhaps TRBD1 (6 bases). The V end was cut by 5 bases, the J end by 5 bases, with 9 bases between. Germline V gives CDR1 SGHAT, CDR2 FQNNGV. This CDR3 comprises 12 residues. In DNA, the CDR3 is TGTGCCAGCAGCCCTACAGGGGAGACCCAGTACTTC. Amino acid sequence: CASSPTGETQYF.

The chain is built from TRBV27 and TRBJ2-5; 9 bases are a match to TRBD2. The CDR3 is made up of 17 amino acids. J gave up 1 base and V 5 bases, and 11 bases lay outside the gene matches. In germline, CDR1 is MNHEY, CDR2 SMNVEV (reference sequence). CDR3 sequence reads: CASSPSWIAGAQETQYF. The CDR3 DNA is TGTGCCAGCAGTCCCTCTTGGATAGCGGGAGCCCAAGAGACCCAGTACTTC.

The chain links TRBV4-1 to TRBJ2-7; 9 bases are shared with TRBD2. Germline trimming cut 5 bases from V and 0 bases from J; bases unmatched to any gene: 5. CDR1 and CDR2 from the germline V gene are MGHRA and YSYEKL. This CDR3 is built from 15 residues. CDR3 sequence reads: CASSYRLADSYEQYF. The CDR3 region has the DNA TGCGCCAGCAGCTACCGACTAGCGGACTCCTACGAGCAGTACTTC.

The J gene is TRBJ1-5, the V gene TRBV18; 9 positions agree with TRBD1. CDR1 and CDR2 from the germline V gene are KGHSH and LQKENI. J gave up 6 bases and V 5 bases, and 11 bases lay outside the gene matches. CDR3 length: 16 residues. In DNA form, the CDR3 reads TGTGCCAGCTCATCCGGGACAGGGAAAGGCGGTCAGCCCCAGCATTTT. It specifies CASSSGTGKGGQPQHF.

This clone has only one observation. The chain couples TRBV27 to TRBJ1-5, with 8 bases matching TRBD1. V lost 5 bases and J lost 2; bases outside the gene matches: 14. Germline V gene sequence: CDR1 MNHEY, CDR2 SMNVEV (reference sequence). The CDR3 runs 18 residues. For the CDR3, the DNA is TGTGCCAGCAGTCTCTCGGACAGGGTGGGTGGTCGCAATCAGCCCCAGCATTTT. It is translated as CASSLSDRVGGRNQPQHF.

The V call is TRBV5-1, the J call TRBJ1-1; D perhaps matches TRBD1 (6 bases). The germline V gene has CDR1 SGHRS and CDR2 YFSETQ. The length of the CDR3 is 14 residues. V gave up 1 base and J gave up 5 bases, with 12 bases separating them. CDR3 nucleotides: TGCGCCAGCAGCTTGACAGGGATGATAACTGAAGCTTTCTTT. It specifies CASSLTGMITEAFF.

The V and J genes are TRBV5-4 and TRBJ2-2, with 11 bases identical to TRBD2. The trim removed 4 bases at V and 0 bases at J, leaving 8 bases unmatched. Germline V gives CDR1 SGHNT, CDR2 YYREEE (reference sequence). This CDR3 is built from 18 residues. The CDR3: CASSAPGLAASNTGELFF. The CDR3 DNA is TGTGCCAGCAGCGCCCCGGGACTAGCGGCTTCGAACACCGGGGAGCTGTTTTTT.

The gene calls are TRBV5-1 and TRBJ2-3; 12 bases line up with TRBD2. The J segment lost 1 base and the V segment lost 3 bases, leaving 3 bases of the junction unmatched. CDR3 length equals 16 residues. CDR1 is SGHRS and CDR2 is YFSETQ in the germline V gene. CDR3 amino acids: CASSSRLAGGTDTQYF. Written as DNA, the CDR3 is TGCGCCAGCAGCTCACGACTAGCGGGGGGCACAGATACGCAGTATTTT.